These T cell receptor beta chains were read from a single sample in a study of molecular identifiers for immune sequencing clone quantification. TCRdb reprocessed the PCR reads with MiXCR, giving one entry per CDR3 protein. The sample carries more than 250,000 distinct CDR3 sequences, 20% to 25% recorded once. The specimen sequenced was naive CD8+ T cells from blood, with Jurkat cell RNA spiked in. The receptors here all came from a human donor in good health. Some libraries in this study had Jurkat cell RNA spiked in. The CDR3 runs from the conserved cysteine through the conserved F or W. A D gene is named only where the DNA matches it firmly. The size field is filled for only some rows; it gives once, few, many or a size class.

V gene	clone size	J gene	D gene	CDR3 protein	CDR3 DNA
TRBV7-8	many	TRBJ1-1	-	CASTPEYMNTEAFF	TGTGCCAGCACACCAGAATACATGAACACTGAAGCTTTCTTT
TRBV29-1	many	TRBJ1-2	-	CSVEDRVNGYTF	TGCAGCGTTGAAGACAGGGTGAATGGCTACACCTTC
TRBV7-9	few	TRBJ2-3	-	CASSLLGGSTDTQYF	TGTGCCAGCAGCTTATTGGGGGGCTCCACAGATACGCAGTATTTT
TRBV19	few	TRBJ1-5	-	CASSILIENQPQHF	TGTGCCAGTAGTATATTGATAGAAAATCAGCCCCAGCATTTT
TRBV27	many	TRBJ1-4	TRBD1	CASAGTGREKLFF	TGTGCCAGCGCCGGGACAGGACGGGAAAAACTGTTTTTT
TRBV4-3	-	TRBJ2-7	TRBD2	CASSQVYGGVSEQYF	TGCGCCAGCAGCCAAGTTTACGGGGGGGTAAGCGAGCAGTACTTC
TRBV12-3/TRBV12-4	-	TRBJ2-7	-	CASSSRQVTGGEQYF	TGTGCCAGCAGTTCCCGACAGGTCACCGGGGGGGAGCAGTACTTC
TRBV30	many	TRBJ2-7	-	CAWSVEWGIEQYF	TGTGCCTGGAGTGTAGAATGGGGTATTGAGCAGTACTTC
TRBV20-1	-	TRBJ2-5	-	CSARDSVGVWQETQYF	TGCAGTGCTAGAGATTCTGTGGGGGTATGGCAAGAGACCCAGTACTTC
TRBV19	many	TRBJ1-1	-	CASSILWDVDTEAFF	TGTGCCAGTAGTATCTTGTGGGATGTCGACACTGAAGCTTTCTTT
TRBV2	few	TRBJ2-5	-	CASSEGHNQETQYF	TGTGCCAGCAGTGAAGGACACAACCAAGAGACCCAGTACTTC
TRBV4-1	many	TRBJ2-7	TRBD1	CASSPHRGYEQYF	TGCGCCAGCAGCCCTCACAGGGGCTACGAGCAGTACTTC
TRBV11-2	-	TRBJ2-3	TRBD2	CASSQGLAGGFSLDTQYF	TGTGCCAGCAGCCAGGGACTAGCGGGAGGCTTTAGCCTAGATACGCAGTATTTT
TRBV12-3/TRBV12-4	few	TRBJ2-4	-	CASSSAVLTGDAYF	TGTGCCAGCAGTTCAGCGGTATTGACAGGAGACGCGTACTTC
TRBV19	-	TRBJ1-1	-	CASERFTRGFTEAFF	TGTGCCAGCGAAAGATTTACTCGGGGATTCACTGAAGCTTTCTTT
TRBV5-6	many	TRBJ1-1	-	CASSFSGEAFF	TGTGCCAGCAGCTTTTCAGGTGAAGCTTTCTTT
TRBV20-1	-	TRBJ2-1	-	CSAKYNEQFF	TGCAGTGCTAAATACAATGAGCAGTTCTTC
TRBV11-2	-	TRBJ2-7	-	CASSSRGPLYEQYF	TGTGCCAGCAGCTCCAGGGGACCGCTCTACGAGCAGTACTTC
TRBV9	many	TRBJ1-1	-	CASSVVGDTEAFF	TGTGCCAGCAGCGTAGTGGGAGACACTGAAGCTTTCTTT
TRBV27	-	TRBJ1-1	-	CASSYKLNTEAFF	TGTGCCAGCAGTTACAAACTGAACACTGAAGCTTTCTTT